This T cell receptor (beta chain) was captured by sequencing in a study of siplizumab effects on memory and regulatory T cells. V lost 3 bases and J lost 1, with 26 bases in between. This CDR3 contains 20 residues. Germline V gives CDR1 MNHEY, CDR2 SMNVEV (reference sequence). The study assayed 75,000 to 100,000 TCR templates per sample. Some clones are missing from TCRdb's copy, which holds only in-frame ones; the method was immunoSEQ multiplex PCR. Of approximately 97,000 clones listed, more than 85% are singletons. The V and J genes are TRBV27 and TRBJ2-3, with a weak D call TRBD1 (5 bases). The receptor's source is a human donor in good health. The specimen was CD4+ T cells sorted from blood. The CDR3 region is CASSLGGLAEWVQGTDTQYF. The CDR3 DNA reads TGTGCCAGCAGTTTGGGTGGGCTGGCGGAATGGGTACAGGGCACAGATACGCAGTATTTT.